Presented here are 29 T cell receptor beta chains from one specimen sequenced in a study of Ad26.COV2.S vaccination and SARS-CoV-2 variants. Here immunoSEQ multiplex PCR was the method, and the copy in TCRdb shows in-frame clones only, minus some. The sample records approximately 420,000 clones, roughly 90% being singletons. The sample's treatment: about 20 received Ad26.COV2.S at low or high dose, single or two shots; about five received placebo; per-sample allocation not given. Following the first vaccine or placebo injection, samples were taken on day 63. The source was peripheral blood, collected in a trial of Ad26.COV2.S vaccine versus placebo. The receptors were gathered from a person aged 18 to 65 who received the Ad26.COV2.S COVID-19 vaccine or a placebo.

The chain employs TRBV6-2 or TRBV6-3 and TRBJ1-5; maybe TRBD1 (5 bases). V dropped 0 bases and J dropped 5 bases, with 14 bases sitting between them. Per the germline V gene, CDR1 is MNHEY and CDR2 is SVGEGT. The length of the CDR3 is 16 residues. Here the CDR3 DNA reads TGTGCCAGCAGTTACTCCCGCTCGGAGGGGTATCAGCCCCAGCATTTT. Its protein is CASSYSRSEGYQPQHF.

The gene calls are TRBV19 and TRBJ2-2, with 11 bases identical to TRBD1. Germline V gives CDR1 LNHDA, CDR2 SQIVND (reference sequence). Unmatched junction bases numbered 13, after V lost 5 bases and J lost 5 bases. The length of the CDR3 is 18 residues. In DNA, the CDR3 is TGTGCCAGTAGTCCCCTCCGGGACAGGGGGGTAGGGACCGGGGAGCTGTTTTTT. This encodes CASSPLRDRGVGTGELFF.

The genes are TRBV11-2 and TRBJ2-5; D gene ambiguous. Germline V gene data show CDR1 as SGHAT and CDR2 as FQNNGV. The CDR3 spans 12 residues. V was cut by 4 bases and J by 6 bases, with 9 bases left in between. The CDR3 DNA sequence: TGTGCCAGCAGCTCCGTTGCGCAGACCCAGTACTTC. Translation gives CASSSVAQTQYF.

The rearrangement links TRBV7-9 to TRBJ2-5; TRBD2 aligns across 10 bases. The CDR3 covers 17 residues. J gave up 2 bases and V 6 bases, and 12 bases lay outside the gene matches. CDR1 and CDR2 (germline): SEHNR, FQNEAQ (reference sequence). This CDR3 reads CASRLAGDKMDQETQYF. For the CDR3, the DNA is TGTGCCAGCAGGCTAGCGGGGGATAAGATGGATCAAGAGACCCAGTACTTC.

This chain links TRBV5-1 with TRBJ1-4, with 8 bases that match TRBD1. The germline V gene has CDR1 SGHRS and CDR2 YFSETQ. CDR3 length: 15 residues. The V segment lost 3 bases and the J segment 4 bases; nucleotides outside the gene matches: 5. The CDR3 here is CASSSGTGHNEKLFF. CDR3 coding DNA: TGCGCCAGCAGCTCCGGGACAGGACATAATGAAAAACTGTTTTTT.

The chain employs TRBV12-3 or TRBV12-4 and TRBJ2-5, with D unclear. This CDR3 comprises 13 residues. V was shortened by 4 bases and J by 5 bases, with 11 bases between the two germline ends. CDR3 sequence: CASSSSGPETQYF. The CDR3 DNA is TGTGCCAGCAGTTCTAGTGGTCCGGAGACCCAGTACTTC.

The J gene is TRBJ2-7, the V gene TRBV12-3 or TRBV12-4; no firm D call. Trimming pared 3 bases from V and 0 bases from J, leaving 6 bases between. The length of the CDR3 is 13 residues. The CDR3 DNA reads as TGTGCCAGCAGTTTCATCTCCTCCTACGAGCAGTACTTC. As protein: CASSFISSYEQYF.

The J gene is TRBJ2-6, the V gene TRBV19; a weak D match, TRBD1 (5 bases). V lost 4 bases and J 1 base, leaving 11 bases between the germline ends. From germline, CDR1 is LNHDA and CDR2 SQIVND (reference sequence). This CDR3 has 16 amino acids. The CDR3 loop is CASSSFQGSGANVLTF. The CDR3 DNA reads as TGTGCCAGTAGTAGCTTCCAGGGTTCTGGGGCCAACGTCCTGACTTTC.

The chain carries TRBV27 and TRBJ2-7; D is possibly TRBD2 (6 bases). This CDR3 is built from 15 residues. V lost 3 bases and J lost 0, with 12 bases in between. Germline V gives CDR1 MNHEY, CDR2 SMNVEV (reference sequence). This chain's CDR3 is CASSFRFGGSYEQYF. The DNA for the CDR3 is TGTGCCAGCAGTTTCAGATTCGGGGGCTCCTACGAGCAGTACTTC.

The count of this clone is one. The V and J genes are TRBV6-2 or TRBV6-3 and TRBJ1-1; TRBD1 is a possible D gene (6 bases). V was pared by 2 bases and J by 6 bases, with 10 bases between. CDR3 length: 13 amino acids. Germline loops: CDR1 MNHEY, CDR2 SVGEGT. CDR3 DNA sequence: TGTGCCAGCAGTTACGTGGGGGCCTCTGAAGCTTTCTTT. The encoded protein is CASSYVGASEAFF.

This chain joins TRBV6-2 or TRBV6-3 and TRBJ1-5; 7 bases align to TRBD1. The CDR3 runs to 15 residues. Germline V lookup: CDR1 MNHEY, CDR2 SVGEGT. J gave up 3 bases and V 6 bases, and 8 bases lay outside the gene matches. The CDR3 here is CASSPDREANQPQHF. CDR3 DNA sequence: TGTGCCAGCAGCCCCGACAGGGAGGCCAATCAGCCCCAGCATTTT.

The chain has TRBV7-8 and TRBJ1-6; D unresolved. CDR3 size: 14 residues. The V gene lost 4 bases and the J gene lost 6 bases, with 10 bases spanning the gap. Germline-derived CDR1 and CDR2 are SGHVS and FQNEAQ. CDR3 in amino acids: CASSSRIGNSPLHF. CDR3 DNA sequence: TGTGCCAGCAGCTCACGAATCGGTAATTCACCCCTCCACTTT. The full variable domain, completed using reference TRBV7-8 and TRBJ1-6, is GAGVSQSPRYKVAKRGQDVALRCDPISGHVSLFWYQQALGQGPEFLTYFQNEAQLDKSGLPSDRFFAERPEGSVSTLKIQRTQQEDSAVYLCASSSRIGNSPLHFGNGTRLTVT.

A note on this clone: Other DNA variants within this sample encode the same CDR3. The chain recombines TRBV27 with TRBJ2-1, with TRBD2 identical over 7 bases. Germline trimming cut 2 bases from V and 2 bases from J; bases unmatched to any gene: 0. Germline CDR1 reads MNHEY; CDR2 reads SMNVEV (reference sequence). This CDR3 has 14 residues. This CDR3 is CASSLGGAYNEQFF. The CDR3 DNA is TGTGCCAGCAGTTTAGGGGGGGCCTACAATGAGCAGTTCTTC.

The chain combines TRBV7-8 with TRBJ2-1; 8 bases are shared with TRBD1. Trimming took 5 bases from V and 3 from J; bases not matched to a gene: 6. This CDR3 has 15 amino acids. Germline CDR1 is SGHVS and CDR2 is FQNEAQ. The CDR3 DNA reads TGTGCCAGCAGCCCCCGGACAGGGTTCTACAATGAGCAGTTCTTC. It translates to CASSPRTGFYNEQFF.

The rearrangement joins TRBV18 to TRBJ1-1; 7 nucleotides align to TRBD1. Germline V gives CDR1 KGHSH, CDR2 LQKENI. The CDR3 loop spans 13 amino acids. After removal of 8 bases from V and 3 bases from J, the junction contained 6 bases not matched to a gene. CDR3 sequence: CASGTTGDTEAFF. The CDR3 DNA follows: TGTGCCAGCGGTACAACAGGGGACACTGAAGCTTTCTTT.

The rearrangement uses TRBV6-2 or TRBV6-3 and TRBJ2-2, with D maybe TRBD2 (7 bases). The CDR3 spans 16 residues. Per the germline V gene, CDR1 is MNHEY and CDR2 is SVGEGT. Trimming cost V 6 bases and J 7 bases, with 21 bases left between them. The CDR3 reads CASSPGVGGRGGELFF. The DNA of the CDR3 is TGTGCCAGCAGCCCCGGTGTCGGGGGGCGCGGCGGGGAGCTGTTTTTT.

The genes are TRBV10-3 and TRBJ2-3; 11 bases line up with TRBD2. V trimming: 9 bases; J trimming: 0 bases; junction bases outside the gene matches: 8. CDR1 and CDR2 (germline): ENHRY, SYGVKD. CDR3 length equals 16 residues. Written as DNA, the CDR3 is TGTGCCATAGGGACTAGCGGAGGATCTAGCACAGATACGCAGTATTTT. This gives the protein CAIGTSGGSSTDTQYF.

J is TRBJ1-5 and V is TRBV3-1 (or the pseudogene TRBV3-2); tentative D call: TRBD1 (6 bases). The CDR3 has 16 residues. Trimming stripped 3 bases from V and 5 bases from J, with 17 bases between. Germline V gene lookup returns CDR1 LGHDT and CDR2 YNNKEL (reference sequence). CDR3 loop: CASSHPGQPLYQPQHF. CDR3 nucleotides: TGTGCCAGCAGCCACCCCGGACAGCCTCTATATCAGCCCCAGCATTTT.

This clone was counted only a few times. The CDR3 loop reads CASSLRTGRTSEAFF. The CDR3 DNA is TGTGCCAGCAGCCTCCGGACAGGGCGGACCTCTGAAGCTTTCTTT. The gene calls are TRBV7-9 and TRBJ1-1; 8 positions match TRBD1. Germline CDR1 and CDR2: SEHNR and FQNEAQ (reference sequence). Trimming removed 5 bases from V and 6 bases from J; junction bases left unmatched: 11. The CDR3 sequence is 15 residues long.

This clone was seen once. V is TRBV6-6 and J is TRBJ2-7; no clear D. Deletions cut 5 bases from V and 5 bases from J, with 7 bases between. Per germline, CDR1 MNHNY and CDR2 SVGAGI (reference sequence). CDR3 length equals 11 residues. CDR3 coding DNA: TGTGCCAGCAGTCGGAACAACGAGCAGTACTTC. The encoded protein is CASSRNNEQYF.

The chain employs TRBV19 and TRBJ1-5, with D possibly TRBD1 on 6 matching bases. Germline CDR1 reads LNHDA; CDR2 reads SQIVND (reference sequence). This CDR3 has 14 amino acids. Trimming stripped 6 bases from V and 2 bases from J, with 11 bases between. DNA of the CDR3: TGTGCCAGTAGAGAGGGACAAGGCAATCAGCCCCAGCATTTT. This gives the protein CASREGQGNQPQHF.

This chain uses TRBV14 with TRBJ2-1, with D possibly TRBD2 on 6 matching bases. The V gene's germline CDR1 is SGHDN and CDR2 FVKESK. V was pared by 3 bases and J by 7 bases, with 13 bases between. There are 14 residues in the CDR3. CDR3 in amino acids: CASSHLGGGNEQFF. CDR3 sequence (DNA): TGTGCCAGCAGCCACCTGGGAGGAGGGAATGAGCAGTTCTTC.

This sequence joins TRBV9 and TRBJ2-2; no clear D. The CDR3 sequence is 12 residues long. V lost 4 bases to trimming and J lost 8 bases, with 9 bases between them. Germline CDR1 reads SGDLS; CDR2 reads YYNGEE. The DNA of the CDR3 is TGTGCCAGCAGCACCCAAGAAGGGGAGCTGTTTTTT. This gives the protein CASSTQEGELFF.

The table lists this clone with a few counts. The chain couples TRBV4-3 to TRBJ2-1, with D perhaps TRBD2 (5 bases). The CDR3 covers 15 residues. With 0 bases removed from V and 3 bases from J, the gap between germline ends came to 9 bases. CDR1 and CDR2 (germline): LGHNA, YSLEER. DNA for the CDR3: TGCGCCAGCAGCCAAGAAACGGGGTACTACAATGAGCAGTTCTTC. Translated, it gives CASSQETGYYNEQFF.

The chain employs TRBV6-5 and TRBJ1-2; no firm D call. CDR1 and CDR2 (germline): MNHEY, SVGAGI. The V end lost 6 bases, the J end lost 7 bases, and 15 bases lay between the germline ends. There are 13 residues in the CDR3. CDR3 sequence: CASRPTDAGGYTF. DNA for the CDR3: TGTGCCAGCAGACCGACGGATGCCGGTGGCTACACCTTC.

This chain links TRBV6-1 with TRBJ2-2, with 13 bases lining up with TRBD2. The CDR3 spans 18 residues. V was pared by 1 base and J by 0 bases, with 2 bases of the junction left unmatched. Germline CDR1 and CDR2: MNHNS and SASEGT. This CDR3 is CASSEGTSGGSNTGELFF. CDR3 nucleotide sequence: TGTGCCAGCAGTGAAGGGACTAGCGGGGGTTCGAACACCGGGGAGCTGTTTTTT.

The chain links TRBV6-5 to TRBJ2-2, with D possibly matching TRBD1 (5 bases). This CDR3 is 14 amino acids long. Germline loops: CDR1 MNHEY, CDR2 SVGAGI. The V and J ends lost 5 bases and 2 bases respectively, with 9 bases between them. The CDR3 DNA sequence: TGTGCCAGCAGTCGACAGTCCAACACCGGGGAGCTGTTTTTT. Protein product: CASSRQSNTGELFF.

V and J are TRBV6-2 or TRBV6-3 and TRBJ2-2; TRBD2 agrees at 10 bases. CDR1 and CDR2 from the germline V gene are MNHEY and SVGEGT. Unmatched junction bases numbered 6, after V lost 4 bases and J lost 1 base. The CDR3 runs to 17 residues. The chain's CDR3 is CASSLAGGRWNTGELFF. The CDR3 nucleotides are TGTGCCAGCAGTTTAGCGGGGGGCCGGTGGAACACCGGGGAGCTGTTTTTT.

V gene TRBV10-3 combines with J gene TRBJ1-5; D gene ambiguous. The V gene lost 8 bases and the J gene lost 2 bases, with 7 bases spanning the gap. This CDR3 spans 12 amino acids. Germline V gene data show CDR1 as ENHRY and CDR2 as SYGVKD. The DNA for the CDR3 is TGTGCCATCCAGAGCGGCAATCAGCCCCAGCATTTT. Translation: CAIQSGNQPQHF.